The 32 T cell receptor beta chains below come from one sample, sequenced in a study of T cells after yellow fever vaccination. TCRdb analysed the 5' RACE reads with MiXCR anew, one entry per CDR3 protein. The sample yields 400,000 or so distinct CDR3 sequences, 6.2% seen once. Sample: PBMCs, taken 5 days after the yellow fever booster vaccination. The receptors originated from a man between 25 and 39 years old who received the YFV17D yellow fever vaccine.

V is TRBV7-2 and J is TRBJ2-6; D perhaps matches TRBD1 (5 bases). The germline gives CDR1 SGHTA, CDR2 FQGNSA. V shed 1 base and J shed 0 bases, with 7 bases lying between them. This CDR3 is 16 amino acids long. This CDR3 reads CASSLGQHSGANVLTF. In DNA form, the CDR3 reads TGTGCCAGCAGCTTAGGACAGCACTCTGGGGCCAACGTCCTGACTTTC.

This clonotype was counted many times. The J gene is TRBJ2-1, the V gene TRBV5-1, with 16 bases identical to TRBD2. The V segment lost 6 bases and the J segment 7 bases; nucleotides outside the gene matches: 13. The CDR3 runs to 18 residues. Germline CDR1 and CDR2: SGHRS and YFSETQ. CDR3 sequence reads: CASIRGEPGLAGGNEQFF. CDR3 nucleotides: TGCGCCAGCATACGGGGGGAACCGGGACTAGCGGGAGGGAATGAGCAGTTCTTC.

This rearrangement joins TRBV7-9 to TRBJ2-7; D is unclear. This CDR3 has 12 amino acids. Deletions cut 2 bases from V and 5 bases from J, with 7 bases between. Looked up from germline, CDR1 is SEHNR and CDR2 is FQNEAQ (reference sequence). The CDR3 region is CASSLQGHEQYF. In DNA form, the CDR3 reads TGTGCCAGCAGCTTACAAGGCCACGAGCAGTACTTC.

This clonotype is a singleton in its sample. A junction boundary mismatches the germline segment, possibly from a read error. The chain has TRBV20-1 and TRBJ2-1; 13 nucleotides match TRBD2. Per the germline V gene, CDR1 is DFQATT and CDR2 is SNEGSKA (reference sequence). This CDR3 is built from 16 residues. The CDR3 DNA follows: TGCTGTGCTAGCCCAGGACTAGCGGGAGTCTACAATGAGCAGTTCTTC. Translating gives CCASPGLAGVYNEQFF.

This clonotype was observed a few times. The V call is TRBV25-1, the J call TRBJ2-7, with TRBD2 as a possible D gene (6 bases). The CDR3 covers 14 residues. The germline V gene encodes CDR1 MGHDK and CDR2 SYGVNS. The ends were cut back, 4 bases at V and 5 bases at J, with 15 bases in the middle. The CDR3 protein is CASSVTTRANEQYF. In DNA, the CDR3 is TGTGCCAGCAGTGTTACGACTAGGGCTAACGAGCAGTACTTC.

The chain employs TRBV5-1 and TRBJ2-2, with D unclear. V was shortened by 4 bases and J by 6 bases, with 10 bases between the two germline ends. Germline V gene lookup returns CDR1 SGHRS and CDR2 YFSETQ. The CDR3 runs to 13 residues. This CDR3 is CASSDSRAGELFF. The CDR3 DNA is TGCGCCAGCAGCGATAGTCGCGCCGGGGAGCTGTTTTTT.

The V gene is TRBV7-2, the J gene TRBJ2-5, with 10 nucleotides matching TRBD2. Germline V CDR1 and CDR2: SGHTA, FQGNSA. This CDR3 is built from 17 residues. V shed 2 bases and J 0 bases; nucleotides not matched to a gene: 6. CDR3 nucleotide sequence: TGTGCCAGCAGCTTATCCGCTAGCGGGAGCGACCAAGAGACCCAGTACTTC. Protein: CASSLSASGSDQETQYF. Together with reference TRBV7-2 and TRBJ2-5, the CDR3 gives the full variable domain: GAGVSQSPSNKVTEKGKDVELRCDPISGHTALYWYRQSLGQGLEFLIYFQGNSAPDKSGLPSDRFSAERTGGSVSTLTIQRTQQEDSAVYLCASSLSASGSDQETQYFGPGTRLLVL.

CDR3 DNA: TGTGCCAGCAGCCAAGGGACAGGAGTTTTCACAGATACGCAGTATTTT. It codes for CASSQGTGVFTDTQYF. The gene calls are TRBV3-1 and TRBJ2-3, with 7 bases identical to TRBD1. Germline CDR1 is LGHDT and CDR2 is YNNKEL (reference sequence). Losses at the gene ends were 1 base for V and 2 bases for J; bases not matched to a gene: 6. This CDR3 has 16 residues.

The gene calls are TRBV18 and TRBJ2-3; 7 bases align to TRBD1. Germline V gene data show CDR1 as KGHSH and CDR2 as LQKENI. V gave up 3 bases and J gave up 2 bases; unmatched junction bases: 2. The CDR3 has 14 residues. The CDR3 nucleotides read TGTGCCAGCTCACCCACAGGGGTCACAGATACGCAGTATTTT. This encodes CASSPTGVTDTQYF. Supplemented by reference TRBV18 and TRBJ2-3, the full variable domain reads NAGVMQNPRHLVRRRGQEARLRCSPMKGHSHVYWYRQLPEEGLKFMVYLQKENIIDESGMPKERFSAEFPKEGPSILRIQQVVRGDSAAYFCASSPTGVTDTQYFGPGTRLTVL.

CDR3 amino acids: CASSRRDFGGYTF. The CDR3, as DNA: TGTGCCAGCAGCAGGAGGGATTTCGGTGGCTACACCTTC. This chain joins TRBV7-8 and TRBJ1-2; D remains ambiguous. V gave up 5 bases and J gave up 7 bases, with 14 bases separating them. This CDR3 has 13 amino acids. The germline CDR1 and CDR2 sequences are SGHVS and FQNEAQ.

Worth noting for this clonotype: Since a much larger clone is just one base distant, this may be a read error. The rearrangement uses TRBV6-2 or TRBV6-3 and TRBJ1-5; TRBD1 might be the D (5 bases). Germline values: CDR1 MNHEY, CDR2 SVGEGT. The CDR3 consists of 15 residues. CDR3 sequence (DNA): TGTGCCAGCAGTTACTTGTTGGGGACCGTACAGCTCCAGCATTTT. Encoded protein: CASSYLLGTVQLQHF.

This clonotype has a count of ten or more. The gene calls are TRBV4-2 and TRBJ2-7, with D uncertain. The CDR3 loop spans 16 amino acids. Germline CDR1 LGHNA, CDR2 YNFKEQ. Trimming pared 0 bases from V and 5 bases from J, leaving 17 bases between. CDR3 sequence (DNA): TGTGCCAGCAGCCAAGAACAACCGAGCCCAATGCACGAGCAGTACTTC. Its protein is CASSQEQPSPMHEQYF.

This clonotype was recorded a few times. V is TRBV21-1 and J is TRBJ2-1; TRBD1 is the table's D call and was not checked against the DNA. TRBV21-1 is marked as a pseudogene. The CDR3 extends over 15 amino acids. In DNA, the CDR3 is TGTGCCAGCACCCAGGGGGGGGGAGTGCTTAATGAGCAGTTCTTC. This translates into CASTQGGGVLNEQFF.

This clonotype has only a few counts. The rearrangement links TRBV7-9 to TRBJ2-7; D gene uncertain. This CDR3 has 16 residues. Between the trimmed V and J ends, which lost 5 bases and 6 bases, there was a span of 23 bases. Germline V gives CDR1 SEHNR, CDR2 FQNEAQ (reference sequence). For the CDR3, the DNA is TGTGCCAGCAGCGGAATGAGTGCCAGAACCCCTCTCGAGCAGTACTTC. Residues: CASSGMSARTPLEQYF.

The chain joins TRBV2 to TRBJ2-1; D uncertain. CDR3 length: 17 residues. Trimming removed 10 bases from V and 5 bases from J, with 27 bases in between. CDR1 is SNHLY and CDR2 is FYNNEI in the germline V gene. The CDR3 here is CAIHRARYPLSDNEQFF. As DNA, the CDR3 is TGTGCCATCCACCGGGCCCGCTATCCCTTGTCGGACAATGAGCAGTTCTTC.

V is TRBV2 and J is TRBJ2-4; 9 bases align to TRBD1. V lost 3 bases to trimming and J lost 11 bases; unmatched junction nucleotides: 8. This CDR3 contains 14 residues. Germline CDR1 reads SNHLY; CDR2 reads FYNNEI. The CDR3 bases are TGTGCCAGCAGTGAGAGGGACAGGGTAGGGGTTCAGTACTTC. It yields the protein CASSERDRVGVQYF.

The genes are TRBV6-1 and TRBJ2-7; 12 positions agree with TRBD2. The germline gives CDR1 MNHNS, CDR2 SASEGT. V was clipped by 7 bases and J by 5 bases; unmatched bases: 6. The CDR3 extends over 14 amino acids. The CDR3 bases are TGTGCCAGCAACGGACTAGCGGGATCCAACGAGCAGTACTTC. It translates to CASNGLAGSNEQYF.

In this sample, this clonotype turned up a few times. The chain is built from TRBV25-1 and TRBJ2-1, with 8 bases lining up with TRBD2. J lost 7 bases, V lost 3 bases, and 8 bases had no gene match. This CDR3 region has 15 residues. In germline, CDR1 is MGHDK, CDR2 SYGVNS. The CDR3 bases are TGTGCCAGCAGTGAGCCGGGACTAGGACTTAATGAGCAGTTCTTC. This translates into CASSEPGLGLNEQFF.

This clonotype was observed a handful of times. This chain uses TRBV7-6 with TRBJ2-2, with TRBD1 matching 8 bases. CDR1 and CDR2 (germline): SGHVS, FNYEAQ. The CDR3 is made up of 14 amino acids. V shed 5 bases, J shed 7 bases, and the junction held 6 bases outside the gene matches. In DNA, the CDR3 is TGTGCCAGCAGCAGGACAGGGCAAGTCGGGGAGCTGTTTTTT. Protein product: CASSRTGQVGELFF.

This clonotype was seen ten or more times. The chain recombines TRBV12-3 or TRBV12-4 with TRBJ2-5; D is unclear. The CDR3 runs 13 residues. Trimming took 7 bases from V and 1 from J, leaving 10 bases between them. CDR3 amino acids: CASTLTIQETQYF. CDR3 coding DNA: TGTGCCAGCACCCTGACAATCCAAGAGACCCAGTACTTC.

This clonotype was observed many times. The CDR3 DNA sequence: TGTGCCAGCAGCGTAGAGGGACAGGGATATGGCTACACCTTC. It encodes CASSVEGQGYGYTF. The gene calls are TRBV9 and TRBJ1-2, with 9 bases matching TRBD1. Germline lookup yields CDR1 SGDLS and CDR2 YYNGEE. The CDR3 sequence is 14 residues long. The junction had 2 bases not matched to a gene; V was cut back by 0 bases and J by 5 bases.

This clonotype was seen many times. V is TRBV20-1 and J is TRBJ2-1; D unresolved. Germline V lookup: CDR1 DFQATT, CDR2 SNEGSKA (reference sequence). The CDR3 runs 13 residues. The germline V and J ends were trimmed by 5 bases and 8 bases, with 16 bases remaining between them. The CDR3 DNA reads TGCAGTGCTCCCCGGACCGGAAGAGATGAGCAGTTCTTC. Translating gives CSAPRTGRDEQFF.

In its sample, this clonotype was seen a few times. The chain combines TRBV18 with TRBJ2-1; 9 bases line up with TRBD1. The CDR3 length is 17 residues. V lost 8 bases, J lost 9 bases, and 20 bases stayed unmatched. The germline CDR1 and CDR2 sequences are KGHSH and LQKENI. Written as DNA, the CDR3 is TGTGCCAGCCACTCACCAATGGGGGGACAGGGACGTCGTGAGCAGTTCTTC. Residues: CASHSPMGGQGRREQFF.

The chain uses TRBV29-1 and TRBJ2-7; D may be TRBD1 (6 bases). Germline CDR1 SQVTM, CDR2 ANQGSEA. The V end lost 7 bases, the J end lost 6 bases, and 16 bases lay between the germline ends. The CDR3 contains 12 residues. In DNA form, the CDR3 reads TGCAGCGCACCGGGACAACAGGGCGAGCAGTACTTC. It is translated as CSAPGQQGEQYF.

The gene calls are TRBV2 and TRBJ2-5; 7 nucleotides line up with TRBD2. The CDR3 length is 15 residues. The J segment lost 3 bases and the V segment lost 2 bases, leaving 6 bases of the junction unmatched. CDR1 and CDR2 (germline): SNHLY, FYNNEI. The CDR3 nucleotides read TGTGCCAGCAGTGAATCCCCCAGCGGGAAAGAGACCCAGTACTTC. This encodes CASSESPSGKETQYF.

The rearrangement links TRBV7-8 to TRBJ2-5, with a weak D call TRBD2 (5 bases). Trimming took off 6 bases at V and 1 base at J, with 12 bases between the two ends. The length of the CDR3 is 14 residues. The germline CDR1 and CDR2 sequences are SGHVS and FQNEAQ. The CDR3 sequence: CASRNTRAQETQYF. CDR3 bases: TGTGCCAGCAGAAATACTAGGGCCCAAGAGACCCAGTACTTC. Filled out from reference TRBV7-8 and TRBJ2-5, the complete variable domain reads GAGVSQSPRYKVAKRGQDVALRCDPISGHVSLFWYQQALGQGPEFLTYFQNEAQLDKSGLPSDRFFAERPEGSVSTLKIQRTQQEDSAVYLCASRNTRAQETQYFGPGTRLLVL.

This clonotype was seen a few times. The gene calls are TRBV9 and TRBJ2-6; TRBD2 might be the D (6 bases). This CDR3 is built from 16 residues. Trimming took off 4 bases at V and 0 bases at J, with 11 bases between the two ends. Germline-derived CDR1 and CDR2 are SGDLS and YYNGEE. CDR3 DNA sequence: TGTGCCAGCAGCCCGAGGCGGGGCTCTGGGGCCAACGTCCTGACTTTC. As protein: CASSPRRGSGANVLTF.

This clonotype came up many times. The V and J genes are TRBV5-1 and TRBJ2-7; possibly TRBD1 for D (5 bases). The CDR3 totals 19 residues. Germline lookup yields CDR1 SGHRS and CDR2 YFSETQ. V lost 0 bases and J lost 0, with 22 bases in between. The CDR3 DNA is TGCGCCAGCAGCTTGGCCCCAGGGCAGATACGTCAACGCTCCTACGAGCAGTACTTC. It encodes CASSLAPGQIRQRSYEQYF.

This clonotype was counted between two and nine times. V and J are TRBV20-1 and TRBJ1-1; D may be TRBD1 (5 bases). CDR1 is DFQATT and CDR2 is SNEGSKA in the germline V gene (reference sequence). The CDR3 sequence is 12 residues long. This CDR3 is CGLGHQNTEAFF. DNA for the CDR3: TGCGGACTCGGACACCAGAACACTGAAGCTTTCTTT.

Ten or more counts support this clonotype. The chain links TRBV11-3 to TRBJ2-4, with 8 nucleotides matching TRBD1. With 6 bases clipped from V and 8 bases from J, the junction kept 6 bases outside the gene matches. CDR1 is SGHNT, CDR2 YENEEA, per germline. CDR3 length: 13 amino acids. In nucleotides, the CDR3 is TGTGCCAGCAGTTCCGGGACAGGAGACATTCAGTACTTC. This codes for CASSSGTGDIQYF.

This clonotype occurred a few times. The V call is TRBV7-2, the J call TRBJ2-3, with 10 nucleotides matching TRBD2. The V and J ends lost 5 bases and 4 bases, in that order; junction bases with no gene match: 6. The CDR3 spans 15 residues. Germline V gives CDR1 SGHTA, CDR2 FQGNSA. In DNA form, the CDR3 reads TGTGCCAGCAGCCCAGCGGGGACTAGCGCAGATACGCAGTATTTT. Translated: CASSPAGTSADTQYF.

Only a few counts were recorded for this clonotype. The chain links TRBV11-2 to TRBJ2-5; D is possibly TRBD2 (6 bases). With 4 bases removed from V and 2 bases from J, the gap between germline ends came to 11 bases. The length of the CDR3 is 14 residues. CDR1 and CDR2 from the germline V gene are SGHAT and FQNNGV. The CDR3 DNA follows: TGTGCCAGCAGCTCCCGGGAGAAACAAGAGACCCAGTACTTC. This translates into CASSSREKQETQYF. The variable domain in full, completed from reference TRBV11-2 and TRBJ2-5, reads EAGVAQSPRYKIIEKRQSVAFWCNPISGHATLYWYQQILGQGPKLLIQFQNNGVVDDSQLPKDRFSAERLKGVDSTLKIQPAKLEDSAVYLCASSSREKQETQYFGPGTRLLVL.